This T cell receptor beta chain was found in a study of CD8 T cells in ankylosing spondylitis. General study points: Seemingly distinctive of ankylosing spondylitis blood was a TCR beta motif formed by eight highly homologous variants. Clones tied to disease were said to be significantly enriched in matched ankylosing spondylitis synovial fluid.

This clonotype was found a few times. Antigen unknown. The CDR3 covers 16 residues. Trimming removed 7 bases at V and 4 bases at J, with 19 bases between. Germline V lookup: CDR1 SNHLY, CDR2 FYNNEI. Each CDR3 protein gets one entry after TCRdb re-called the 5' RACE reads with MiXCR. The sample gives a few hundred thousand distinct CDR3 sequences, 12% of which show up once; approximately 6.3% is in the top ten. The sequenced sample consisted of blood, either unsorted or a sorted T cell fraction (not recorded which). J is TRBJ2-2 and V is TRBV2, with D tentatively TRBD2 (7 bases). This TCR was sampled from a male donor with ankylosing spondylitis. CDR3: CASMRAGASGTGELFF. CDR3 DNA sequence: TGTGCCAGCATGCGGGCGGGGGCGTCCGGCACCGGGGAGCTGTTTTTT.